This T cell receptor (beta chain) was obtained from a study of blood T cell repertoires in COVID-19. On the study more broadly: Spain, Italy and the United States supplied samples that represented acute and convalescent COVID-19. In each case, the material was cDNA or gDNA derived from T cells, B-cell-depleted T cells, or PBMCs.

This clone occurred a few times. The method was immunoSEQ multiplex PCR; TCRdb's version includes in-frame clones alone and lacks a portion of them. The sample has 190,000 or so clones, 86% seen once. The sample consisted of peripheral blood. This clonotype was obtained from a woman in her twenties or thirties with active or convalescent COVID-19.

The CDR3 sequence: CASSTRIRGRGTEAFF. CDR3 coding DNA: TGTGCCAGTAGTACCAGGATAAGGGGGCGAGGGACTGAAGCTTTCTTT. V gene TRBV19 combines with J gene TRBJ1-1; 7 bases match TRBD1. The germline V gene encodes CDR1 LNHDA and CDR2 SQIVND (reference sequence). V dropped 4 bases and J dropped 5; count of bases not matched to a gene: 13. The CDR3 has 16 amino acids.